This entry is about one TCR beta chain. Its target is unknown. The source of the sample is a study of T cells in narcolepsy. Study in general: Enrolled donors included narcolepsy type 1 or type 2 patients and healthy controls.

The method was immunoSEQ multiplex PCR; TCRdb's version includes in-frame clones alone and lacks a portion of them. This table holds about 21,000 clones, around 92% found once. V shed 6 bases and J 0 bases; nucleotides not matched to a gene: 5. There are 15 residues in the CDR3. Germline lookup yields CDR1 SNHLY and CDR2 FYNNEI. Study-wide results and limits: In some patient and control memory CD4+ samples, autoreactive clones were absent. Blood of same and different patients, but not healthy controls, reportedly held recurring autoreactive clonotypes.

This clonotype was obtained from a human donor with narcolepsy. Material for sequencing was CD45RA- memory CD4+ T cells from PBMCs. The V gene is TRBV2, the J gene TRBJ2-4; 7 bases agree with TRBD2. This chain's CDR3 is CASRGTTIAKNIQYF. In DNA, the CDR3 is TGTGCCAGCAGAGGGACTACCATAGCCAAAAACATTCAGTACTTC.